The 27 T cell receptor beta chains listed next were all sequenced from one sample in a study of CD8 T cells in Susac syndrome. Random hexamers were used to reverse transcribe roughly 0.5 to 1 ug of RNA. One entry per CDR3 protein results from TCRdb running MiXCR on the immunoSEQ multiplex PCR reads. This sample yields approximately 190,000 distinct CDR3 sequences, of which roughly 92% are seen a single time; 0.1% belongs to the top ten. Material for sequencing was CD4+ T cells from PBMCs. The receptors shown here come from a human donor in good health.

V gene TRBV7-2 combines with J gene TRBJ1-2; D is perhaps TRBD1 (5 bases). This CDR3 is built from 15 residues. V was pared by 5 bases and J by 0 bases, with 13 bases between. The germline V gene has CDR1 SGHTA and CDR2 FQGNSA. CDR3 protein: CASSPTAQTNYGYTF. Written as DNA, the CDR3 is TGTGCCAGCAGCCCGACAGCGCAAACTAACTATGGCTACACCTTC.

The chain uses TRBV20-1 and TRBJ1-4, with D unresolved. This CDR3 has 16 residues. Per germline, CDR1 DFQATT and CDR2 SNEGSKA (reference sequence). Between the trimmed V and J ends, which lost 7 bases and 10 bases, there was a span of 28 bases. The CDR3 bases are TGCAGTGGCACCCCCGGTGCGGCCAAATTCGGAGGAAAACTGTTTTTT. Its protein is CSGTPGAAKFGGKLFF.

The chain is built from TRBV9 and TRBJ2-2; 10 nucleotides line up with TRBD2. Germline CDR1 and CDR2: SGDLS and YYNGEE. Trimming at V came to 0 bases and at J to 7 bases, leaving 18 bases not matched to a gene. This CDR3 comprises 20 residues. The DNA for the CDR3 is TGTGCCAGCAGCGTAGGGTTAGCGGGGGGCCGTGGACACGGTGGCGGGGAGCTGTTTTTT. Its protein is CASSVGLAGGRGHGGGELFF.

CDR3 sequence reads: CASSQPGRGYTF. CDR3 in DNA: TGTGCCAGCAGCCAACCCGGGAGGGGCTACACCTTC. The chain couples TRBV3-1 to TRBJ1-2; unclear D gene. Looked up from germline, CDR1 is LGHDT and CDR2 is YNNKEL (reference sequence). The CDR3 runs to 12 residues. Trimming cost V 2 bases and J 8 bases, with 9 bases left between them.

This rearrangement joins TRBV4-2 to TRBJ1-5; tentative D call: TRBD1 (6 bases). The CDR3 is made up of 14 amino acids. V lost 5 bases to trimming and J lost 7 bases, with 15 bases between them. Germline V gives CDR1 LGHNA, CDR2 YNFKEQ. The CDR3 sequence is CASSDLGAWQPQHF. CDR3 bases: TGTGCCAGCAGCGATTTGGGGGCCTGGCAGCCCCAGCATTTT.

The V gene is TRBV28, the J gene TRBJ2-3, with TRBD1 matching 11 bases. CDR3 length: 15 amino acids. Trimming removed 8 bases from V and 3 bases from J; junction bases left unmatched: 7. The V gene's germline CDR1 is MDHEN and CDR2 SYDVKM. The DNA for the CDR3 is TGTGCCAGCCTGAGGACAGGGGGCGCGACAGATACGCAGTATTTT. Amino acids: CASLRTGGATDTQYF. Variable domain in full (rest from reference TRBV28 and TRBJ2-3): DVKVTQSSRYLVKRTGEKVFLECVQDMDHENMFWYRQDPGLGLRLIYFSYDVKMKEKGDIPEGYSVSREKKERFSLILESASTNQTSMYLCASLRTGGATDTQYFGPGTRLTVL.

The chain is built from TRBV6-6 and TRBJ2-7, with a possible D match to TRBD1 (5 bases). With 5 bases removed from V and 9 bases from J, the gap between germline ends came to 17 bases. This CDR3 region has 13 residues. From germline, CDR1 is MNHNY and CDR2 SVGAGI (reference sequence). CDR3 nucleotide sequence: TGTGCCAGCAGTCCGCAACAGGCGTTTTGGCAGTACGTC. The encoded protein is CASSPQQAFWQYV.

The chain couples TRBV6-1 to TRBJ2-1; 12 bases align to TRBD2. Germline CDR1 MNHNS, CDR2 SASEGT. V lost 4 bases and J lost 9; bases outside the gene matches: 13. There are 17 residues in the CDR3. CDR3 DNA: TGTGCCAGCAGTGCCTCTAGCGGGGGGGCCCAACACGGTGAGCAGTTCTTC. This encodes CASSASSGGAQHGEQFF.

In its sample, this clonotype was seen a few times. A read error may account for a junction end that differs from germline. The chain employs TRBV29-1 and TRBJ2-5; 10 bases align to TRBD1. This CDR3 has 15 residues. CDR1 is SQVTM and CDR2 is ANQGSEA in the germline V gene. CDR3 sequence (DNA): TGCACCGTTGAGGGGGACAGGGGCAGATCGGAGACCCAGTACTTC. The encoded protein is CTVEGDRGRSETQYF.

This clonotype has only a few counts. The gene calls are TRBV18 and TRBJ1-6; D might be TRBD1 (5 bases). Per the germline V gene, CDR1 is KGHSH and CDR2 is LQKENI. The CDR3 sequence is 14 residues long. The V and J ends lost 4 bases and 7 bases respectively, with 11 bases between them. CDR3 nucleotide sequence: TGTGCCAGCTCACTCGGGACCGAAAATTCACCCCTCCACTTT. Translating gives CASSLGTENSPLHF.

The rearrangement joins TRBV2 to TRBJ1-1; no reliable D call. Trimming cost V 7 bases and J 2 bases, with 14 bases left between them. The CDR3 contains 14 residues. Looked up from germline, CDR1 is SNHLY and CDR2 is FYNNEI. Here the CDR3 DNA reads TGTGCCAGCAAGGACGACTTATCAAACACTGAAGCTTTCTTT. Translated, it gives CASKDDLSNTEAFF. Based on the CDR3 plus reference TRBV2 and TRBJ1-1, the full variable domain is EPEVTQTPSHQVTQMGQEVILRCVPISNHLYFYWYRQILGQKVEFLVSFYNNEISEKSEIFDDQFSVERPDGSNFTLKIRSTKLEDSAMYFCASKDDLSNTEAFFGQGTRLTVV.

The CDR3 DNA follows: TGCGCCAGCAGCCAAGTGAAAGCGTCGAACACTGAAGCTTTCTTT. This translates into CASSQVKASNTEAFF. The chain couples TRBV4-1 to TRBJ1-1; D not resolved. Trimming pared 1 base from V and 1 base from J, leaving 10 bases between. Germline CDR1 MGHRA, CDR2 YSYEKL. This CDR3 region has 15 residues.

The chain carries TRBV7-2 and TRBJ2-1, with a tentative D call TRBD1 (6 bases). The CDR3 consists of 17 residues. V lost 5 bases, J lost 6 bases, and 23 bases lay in between. Per germline, CDR1 SGHTA and CDR2 FQGNSA. CDR3 nucleotide sequence: TGTGCCAGCAGCCCTAGTCTTCGTGGCAGGGGCTTCAATGAGCAGTTCTTC. It is translated as CASSPSLRGRGFNEQFF.

This clonotype has just one count. V is TRBV6-1 and J is TRBJ2-3; the match to TRBD1 covers 7 bases. V was clipped by 1 base and J by 0 bases; unmatched bases: 1. This CDR3 contains 15 residues. CDR1 MNHNS and CDR2 SASEGT come from the germline V gene. The CDR3 bases are TGTGCCAGCAGTGAAGTGGGACAGAGCACAGATACGCAGTATTTT. Translating it yields CASSEVGQSTDTQYF.

This clonotype was seen once. The rearrangement joins TRBV6-4 to TRBJ2-7, with D possibly matching TRBD1 (5 bases). V lost 2 bases and J lost 3, with 14 bases in between. Germline V lookup: CDR1 MRHNA, CDR2 SNTAGT. The CDR3 consists of 15 residues. CDR3 nucleotides: TGTGCCAGCAGTGACCCAGGACAAATCCTCTACGAGCAGTACTTC. This codes for CASSDPGQILYEQYF.

CDR3 sequence (DNA): TGTGCCAGCAGCTCCTGGACAGAAGAGACCCAGTACTTC. Protein product: CASSSWTEETQYF. This chain joins TRBV3-1 and TRBJ2-5; weak D call: TRBD1 (6 bases). V was shortened by 5 bases and J by 3 bases, with 10 bases between the two germline ends. The CDR3 sequence is 13 residues long. CDR1 and CDR2 from the germline V gene are LGHDT and YNNKEL (reference sequence).

This sequence joins TRBV6-1 and TRBJ1-5; no clear D gene. CDR1 MNHNS and CDR2 SASEGT come from the germline V gene. This CDR3 is 14 amino acids long. Trimming pared 5 bases from V and 1 base from J, leaving 9 bases between. The CDR3 region is CASSRAGSNQPQHF. DNA for the CDR3: TGTGCCAGCAGTCGGGCCGGGAGCAATCAGCCCCAGCATTTT.

The J gene is TRBJ2-3, the V gene TRBV5-4, with no clear D. From germline, CDR1 is SGHNT and CDR2 YYREEE (reference sequence). The V and J ends lost 6 bases and 4 bases respectively, with 15 bases between them. This CDR3 is 14 amino acids long. CDR3 sequence (DNA): TGTGCCAGCACCTCCTGGGCTTCGGCAGATACGCAGTATTTT. Amino acids: CASTSWASADTQYF.

The chain combines TRBV6-1 with TRBJ1-5; 7 bases are a match to TRBD1. Germline CDR1 and CDR2: MNHNS and SASEGT. This CDR3 region has 13 residues. V lost 8 bases to trimming and J lost 7 bases; unmatched junction nucleotides: 8. This CDR3 is CASSTGYGQPQHF. As DNA, the CDR3 is TGTGCCAGCTCGACAGGGTATGGACAGCCCCAGCATTTT.

The gene calls are TRBV11-2 and TRBJ2-3; maybe TRBD1 (6 bases). This CDR3 has 14 amino acids. V lost 5 bases and J lost 3, with 12 bases in between. Germline V lookup: CDR1 SGHAT, CDR2 FQNNGV. CDR3 DNA: TGTGCCAGCAGCGCACAGGGTTGGACAGATACGCAGTATTTT. It specifies CASSAQGWTDTQYF.

The V and J genes are TRBV6-1 and TRBJ1-2; D might be TRBD1 (5 bases). V lost 7 bases to trimming and J lost 3 bases, with 12 bases between them. Germline V gene sequence: CDR1 MNHNS, CDR2 SASEGT. This CDR3 is built from 13 residues. The CDR3 bases are TGTGCCAGCACTCGGGACGGCGACTATGGCTACACCTTC. Its translation: CASTRDGDYGYTF.

The rearrangement uses TRBV5-1 and TRBJ2-4; maybe TRBD2 (6 bases). V was cut by 0 bases and J by 13 bases, with 14 bases left in between. Germline CDR1 reads SGHRS; CDR2 reads YFSETQ. The CDR3 loop spans 13 amino acids. The CDR3 region is CASSLGASGSQYF. CDR3 nucleotide sequence: TGCGCCAGCAGCTTGGGGGCGAGCGGGTCCCAGTACTTC.

The chain employs TRBV3-1 and TRBJ1-2, with TRBD1 matching 9 bases. The J segment lost 6 bases and the V segment lost 3 bases, leaving 8 bases of the junction unmatched. This CDR3 is 15 amino acids long. Germline V CDR1 and CDR2: LGHDT, YNNKEL (reference sequence). CDR3 nucleotides: TGTGCCAGCAGCCACCCGGGACAGGGAGGGGATGGCTACACCTTC. Its protein product is CASSHPGQGGDGYTF.

This rearrangement joins TRBV6-2 or TRBV6-3 to TRBJ2-2; the D gene could be TRBD1 or TRBD2 (6 bases each). The CDR3 is 17 residues long. V lost 6 bases and J lost 1, with 18 bases in between. The germline V gene encodes CDR1 MNHEY and CDR2 SVGEGT. For the CDR3, the DNA is TGTGCCAGCAGGACCGGAGGGAAGGGGGGGAACACCGGGGAGCTGTTTTTT. This codes for CASRTGGKGGNTGELFF.

The chain employs TRBV4-1 and TRBJ2-3; D perhaps matches TRBD2 (6 bases). V was shortened by 4 bases and J by 2 bases, with 13 bases between the two germline ends. From germline, CDR1 is MGHRA and CDR2 YSYEKL. The CDR3 has 15 residues. CDR3 sequence (DNA): TGCGCCAGCAGCCCGAGTGGGGGGTTCACAGATACGCAGTATTTT. Translating gives CASSPSGGFTDTQYF.

The rearrangement uses TRBV14 and TRBJ1-1, with unresolved D. Germline V gene data show CDR1 as SGHDN and CDR2 as FVKESK. The length of the CDR3 is 17 residues. The germline V and J ends were trimmed by 1 base and 0 bases, with 15 bases remaining between them. CDR3 sequence: CASSQGLGTTMNTEAFF. The CDR3 nucleotides are TGTGCCAGCAGCCAAGGGTTGGGCACTACCATGAACACTGAAGCTTTCTTT.

The chain combines TRBV15 with TRBJ2-7, with D perhaps TRBD2 (7 bases). V was shortened by 7 bases and J by 2 bases, with 15 bases between the two germline ends. CDR1 and CDR2 (germline): LNHNV, YYDKDF (reference sequence). This CDR3 has 14 amino acids. This CDR3 is CATNRGGVTYEQYF. Here the CDR3 DNA reads TGTGCCACCAACCGCGGGGGCGTAACCTACGAGCAGTACTTC.